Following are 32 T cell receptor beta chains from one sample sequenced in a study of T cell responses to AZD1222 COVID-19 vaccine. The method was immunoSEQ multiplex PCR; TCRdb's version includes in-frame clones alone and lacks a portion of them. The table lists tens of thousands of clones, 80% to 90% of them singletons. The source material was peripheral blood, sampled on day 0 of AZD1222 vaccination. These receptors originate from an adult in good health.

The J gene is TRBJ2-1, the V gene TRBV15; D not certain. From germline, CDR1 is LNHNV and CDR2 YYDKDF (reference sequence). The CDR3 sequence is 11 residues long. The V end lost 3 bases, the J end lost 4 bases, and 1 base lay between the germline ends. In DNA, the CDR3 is TGTGCCACCAGCAGTTACAATGAGCAGTTCTTC. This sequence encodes CATSSYNEQFF. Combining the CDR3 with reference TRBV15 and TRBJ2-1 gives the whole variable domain DAMVIQNPRYQVTQFGKPVTLSCSQTLNHNVMYWYQQKSSQAPKLLFHYYDKDFNNEADTPDNFQSRRPNTSFCFLDIRSPGLGDTAMYLCATSSYNEQFFGPGTRLTVL.

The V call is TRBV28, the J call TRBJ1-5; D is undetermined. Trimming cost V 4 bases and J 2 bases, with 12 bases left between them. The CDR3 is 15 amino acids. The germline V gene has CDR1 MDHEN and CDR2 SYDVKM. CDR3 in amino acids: CASSSGSLGNQPQHF. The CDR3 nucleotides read TGTGCCAGCAGTTCGGGAAGTCTGGGCAATCAGCCCCAGCATTTT.

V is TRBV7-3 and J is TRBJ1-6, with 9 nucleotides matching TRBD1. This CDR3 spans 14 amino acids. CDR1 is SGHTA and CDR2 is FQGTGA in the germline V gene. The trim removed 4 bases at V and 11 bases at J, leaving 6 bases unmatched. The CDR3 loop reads CASSSGQGITPLHF. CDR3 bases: TGTGCCAGCAGCTCCGGACAGGGGATTACACCCCTCCACTTT.

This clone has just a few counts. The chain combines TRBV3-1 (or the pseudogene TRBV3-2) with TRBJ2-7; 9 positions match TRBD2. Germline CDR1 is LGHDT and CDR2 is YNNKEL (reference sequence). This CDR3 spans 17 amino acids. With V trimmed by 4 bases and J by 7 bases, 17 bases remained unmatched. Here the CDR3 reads CASSPDMGTSPRGEQYF. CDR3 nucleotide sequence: TGTGCCAGCAGCCCCGACATGGGGACTAGCCCGAGGGGGGAGCAGTACTTC.

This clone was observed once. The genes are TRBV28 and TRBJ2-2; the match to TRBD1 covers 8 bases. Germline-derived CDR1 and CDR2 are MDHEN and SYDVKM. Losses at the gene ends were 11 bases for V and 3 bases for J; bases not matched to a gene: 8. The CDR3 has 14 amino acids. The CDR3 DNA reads TGTGCCGGCCAACCGACAGGGGACACCGGGGAGCTGTTTTTT. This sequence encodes CAGQPTGDTGELFF.

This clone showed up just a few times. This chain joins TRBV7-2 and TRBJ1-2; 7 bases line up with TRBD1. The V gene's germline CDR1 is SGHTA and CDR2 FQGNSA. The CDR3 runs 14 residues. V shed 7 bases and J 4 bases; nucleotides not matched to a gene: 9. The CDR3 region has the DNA TGTGCCAGCACCCCCCGACAGGGACGCTATGGCTACACCTTC. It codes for CASTPRQGRYGYTF.

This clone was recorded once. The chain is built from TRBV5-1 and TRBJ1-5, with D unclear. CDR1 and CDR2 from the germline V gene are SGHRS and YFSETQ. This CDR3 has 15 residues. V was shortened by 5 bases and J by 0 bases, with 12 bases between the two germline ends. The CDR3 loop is CASRPDGYSNQPQHF. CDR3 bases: TGCGCCAGCAGGCCGGACGGATATAGCAATCAGCCCCAGCATTTT.

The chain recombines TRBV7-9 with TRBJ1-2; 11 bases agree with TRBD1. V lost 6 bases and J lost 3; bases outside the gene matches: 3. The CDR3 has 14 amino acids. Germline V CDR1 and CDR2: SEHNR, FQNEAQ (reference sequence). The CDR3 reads CASSSGQGDYGYTF. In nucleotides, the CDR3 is TGTGCCAGCAGTTCGGGACAGGGGGACTATGGCTACACCTTC.

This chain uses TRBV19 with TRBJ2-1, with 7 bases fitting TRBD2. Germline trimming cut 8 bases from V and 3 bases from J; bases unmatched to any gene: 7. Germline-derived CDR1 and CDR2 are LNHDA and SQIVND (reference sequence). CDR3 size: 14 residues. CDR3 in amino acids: CASSRAGDYNEQFF. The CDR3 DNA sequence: TGTGCCAGTTCCAGGGCGGGAGACTACAATGAGCAGTTCTTC. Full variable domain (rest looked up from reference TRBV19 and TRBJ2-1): DGGITQSPKYLFRKEGQNVTLSCEQNLNHDAMYWYRQDPGQGLRLIYYSQIVNDFQKGDIAEGYSVSREKKESFPLTVTSAQKNPTAFYLCASSRAGDYNEQFFGPGTRLTVL.

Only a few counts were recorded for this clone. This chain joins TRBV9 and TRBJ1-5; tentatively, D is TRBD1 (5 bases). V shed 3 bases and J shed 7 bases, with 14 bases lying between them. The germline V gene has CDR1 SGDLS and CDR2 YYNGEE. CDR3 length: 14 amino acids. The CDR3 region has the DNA TGTGCCAGCAGCGACAATGGAGGGGCGCAGCCCCAGCATTTT. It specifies CASSDNGGAQPQHF.

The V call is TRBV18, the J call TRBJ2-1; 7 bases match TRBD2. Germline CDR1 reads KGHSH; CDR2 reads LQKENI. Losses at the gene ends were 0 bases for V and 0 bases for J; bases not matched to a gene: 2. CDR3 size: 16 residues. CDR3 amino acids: CASSPPGGSSYNEQFF. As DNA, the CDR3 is TGTGCCAGCTCACCACCGGGCGGGAGCTCCTACAATGAGCAGTTCTTC.

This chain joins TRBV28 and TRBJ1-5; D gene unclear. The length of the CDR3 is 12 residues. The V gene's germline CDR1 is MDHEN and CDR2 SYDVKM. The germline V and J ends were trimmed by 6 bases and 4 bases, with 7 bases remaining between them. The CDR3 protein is CASSPSNQPQHF. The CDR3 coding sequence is TGTGCCAGCAGCCCATCGAATCAGCCCCAGCATTTT.

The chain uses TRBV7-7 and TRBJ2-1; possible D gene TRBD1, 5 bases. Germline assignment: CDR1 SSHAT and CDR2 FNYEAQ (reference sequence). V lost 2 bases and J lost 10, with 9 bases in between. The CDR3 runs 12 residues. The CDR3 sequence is CASSLQGGEQFF. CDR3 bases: TGTGCCAGCAGCTTACAGGGTGGCGAGCAGTTCTTC.

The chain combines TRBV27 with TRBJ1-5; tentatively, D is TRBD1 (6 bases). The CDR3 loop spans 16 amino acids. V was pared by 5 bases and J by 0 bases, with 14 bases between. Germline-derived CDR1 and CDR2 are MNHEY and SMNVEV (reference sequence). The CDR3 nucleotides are TGTGCCAGCAGTCTATACAGGGATCCTAGCAATCAGCCCCAGCATTTT. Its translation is CASSLYRDPSNQPQHF.

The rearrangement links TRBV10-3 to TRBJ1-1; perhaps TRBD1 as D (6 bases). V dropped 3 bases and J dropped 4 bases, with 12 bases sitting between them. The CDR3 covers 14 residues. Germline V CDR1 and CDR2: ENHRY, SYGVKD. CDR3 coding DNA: TGTGCCATCAGTGATACAGGGCGCGGCACTGAAGCTTTCTTT. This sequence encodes CAISDTGRGTEAFF.

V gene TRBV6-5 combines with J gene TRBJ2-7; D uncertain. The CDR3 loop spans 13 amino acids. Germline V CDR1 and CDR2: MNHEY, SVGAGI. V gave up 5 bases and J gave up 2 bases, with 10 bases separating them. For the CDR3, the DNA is TGTGCCAGCAGTATGGAAGAAACCTACGAGCAGTACTTC. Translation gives CASSMEETYEQYF.

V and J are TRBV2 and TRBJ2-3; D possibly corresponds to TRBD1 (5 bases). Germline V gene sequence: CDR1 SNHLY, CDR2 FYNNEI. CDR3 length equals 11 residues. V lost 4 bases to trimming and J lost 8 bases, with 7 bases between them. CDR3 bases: TGTGCCAGCAGTGCAGGGTCTACGCAGTATTTT. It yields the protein CASSAGSTQYF.

CDR3 loop: CASSLSVLRDRDEQYF. CDR3 coding DNA: TGTGCCAGCAGTTTATCAGTCTTGCGGGACCGGGACGAGCAGTACTTC. The chain is built from TRBV27 and TRBJ2-7; possibly TRBD2 for D (6 bases). The CDR3 spans 16 residues. The V and J ends lost 0 bases and 5 bases respectively, with 17 bases between them. Germline CDR1 and CDR2: MNHEY and SMNVEV (reference sequence).

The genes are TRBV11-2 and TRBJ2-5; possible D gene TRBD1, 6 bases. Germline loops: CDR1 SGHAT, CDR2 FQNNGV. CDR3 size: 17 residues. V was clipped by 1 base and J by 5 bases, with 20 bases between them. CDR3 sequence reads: CASSLGDIDRSRETQYF. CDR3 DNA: TGTGCCAGCAGCTTAGGCGACATAGACAGGAGTAGGGAGACCCAGTACTTC.

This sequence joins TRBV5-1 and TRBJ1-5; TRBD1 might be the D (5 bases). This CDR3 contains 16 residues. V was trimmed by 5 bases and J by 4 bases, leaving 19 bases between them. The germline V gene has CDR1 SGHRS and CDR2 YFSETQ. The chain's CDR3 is CASSLLGGDDNQPQHF. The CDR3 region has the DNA TGCGCCAGCAGTCTCCTTGGGGGGGATGATAATCAGCCCCAGCATTTT.

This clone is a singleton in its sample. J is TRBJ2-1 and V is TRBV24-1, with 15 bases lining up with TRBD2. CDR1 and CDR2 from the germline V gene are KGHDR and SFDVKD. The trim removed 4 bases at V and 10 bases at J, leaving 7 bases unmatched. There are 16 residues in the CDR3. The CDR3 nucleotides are TGTGCCACCAGTGACCCGGGACTAGCGGGAGGAGGGGAGCAGTTCTTC. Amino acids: CATSDPGLAGGGEQFF.

This chain's CDR3 is CASSADLLYNEQFF. The DNA for the CDR3 is TGCGCCAGCAGCGCGGACTTGCTATACAATGAGCAGTTCTTC. The gene calls are TRBV5-1 and TRBJ2-1, with D possibly matching TRBD2 (5 bases). Germline loops: CDR1 SGHRS, CDR2 YFSETQ. The CDR3 is made up of 14 amino acids. Trimming left V 4 bases short and J 4 bases short, with 12 bases between.

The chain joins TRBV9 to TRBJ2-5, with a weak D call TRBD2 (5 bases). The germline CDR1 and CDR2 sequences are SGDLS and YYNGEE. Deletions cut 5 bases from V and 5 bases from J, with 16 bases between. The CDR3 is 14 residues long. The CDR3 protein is CASSEGGATETQYF. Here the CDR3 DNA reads TGTGCCAGCAGTGAAGGAGGTGCTACTGAGACCCAGTACTTC.

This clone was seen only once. In DNA, the CDR3 is TGTGCCAGCAGTTTATCGGCGGACAGTACCTACGAGCAGTACTTC. Translation gives CASSLSADSTYEQYF. The rearrangement uses TRBV27 and TRBJ2-7, with D possibly matching TRBD1 (6 bases). Trimming shortened V by 0 bases and J by 2 bases, and 11 bases separated the two germline ends. The germline V gene has CDR1 MNHEY and CDR2 SMNVEV (reference sequence). The CDR3 loop spans 15 amino acids.

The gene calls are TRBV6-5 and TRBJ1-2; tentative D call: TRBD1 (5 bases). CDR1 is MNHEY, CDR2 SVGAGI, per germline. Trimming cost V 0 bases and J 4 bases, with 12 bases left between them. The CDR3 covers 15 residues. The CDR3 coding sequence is TGTGCCAGCAGTTACTCGAGGCAGGGTCGCTATGGCTACACCTTC. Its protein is CASSYSRQGRYGYTF.

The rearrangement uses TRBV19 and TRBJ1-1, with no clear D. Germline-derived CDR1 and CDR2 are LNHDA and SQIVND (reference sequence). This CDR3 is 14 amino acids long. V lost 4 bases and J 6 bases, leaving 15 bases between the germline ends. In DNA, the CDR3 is TGTGCCAGTAGTACCAGAGATGGGGTTCCTGAAGCTTTCTTT. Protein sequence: CASSTRDGVPEAFF.

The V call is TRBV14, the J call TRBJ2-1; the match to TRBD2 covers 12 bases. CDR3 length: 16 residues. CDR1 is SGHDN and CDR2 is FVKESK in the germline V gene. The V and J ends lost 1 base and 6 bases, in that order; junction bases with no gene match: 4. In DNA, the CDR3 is TGTGCCAGCAGCCAAGGGCTAGCGGGGGGGATCAATGAGCAGTTCTTC. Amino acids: CASSQGLAGGINEQFF.

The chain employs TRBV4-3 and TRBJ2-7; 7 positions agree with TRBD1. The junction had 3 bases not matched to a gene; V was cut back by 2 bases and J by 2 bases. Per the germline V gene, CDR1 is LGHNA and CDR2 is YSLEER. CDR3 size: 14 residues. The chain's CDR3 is CASSQLGQTYEQYF. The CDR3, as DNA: TGCGCCAGCAGCCAATTGGGACAGACCTACGAGCAGTACTTC.

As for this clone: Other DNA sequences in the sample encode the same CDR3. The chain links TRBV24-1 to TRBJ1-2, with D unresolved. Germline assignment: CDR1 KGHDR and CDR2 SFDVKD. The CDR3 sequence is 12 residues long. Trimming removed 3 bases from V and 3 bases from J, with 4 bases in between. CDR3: CATSDQDYGYTF. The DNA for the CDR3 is TGTGCCACCAGTGATCAGGACTATGGCTACACCTTC.

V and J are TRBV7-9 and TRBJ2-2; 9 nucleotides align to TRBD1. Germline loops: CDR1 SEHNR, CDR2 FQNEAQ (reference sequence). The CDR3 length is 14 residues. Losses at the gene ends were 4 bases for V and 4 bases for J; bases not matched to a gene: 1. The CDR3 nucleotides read TGTGCCAGCAGCTGGGGACAGGGCACCGGGGAGCTGTTTTTT. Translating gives CASSWGQGTGELFF.

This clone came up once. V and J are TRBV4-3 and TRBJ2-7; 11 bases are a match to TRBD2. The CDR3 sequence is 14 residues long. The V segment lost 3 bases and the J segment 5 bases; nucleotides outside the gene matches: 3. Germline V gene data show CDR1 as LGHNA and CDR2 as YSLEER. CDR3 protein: CASSHTSGSHEQYF. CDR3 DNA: TGCGCCAGCAGCCATACTAGCGGGAGCCACGAGCAGTACTTC.

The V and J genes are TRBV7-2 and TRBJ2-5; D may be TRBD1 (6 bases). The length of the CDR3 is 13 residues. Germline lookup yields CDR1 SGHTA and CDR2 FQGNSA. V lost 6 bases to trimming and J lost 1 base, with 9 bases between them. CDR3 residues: CASSRQVQETQYF. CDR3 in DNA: TGTGCCAGCAGTAGACAGGTCCAAGAGACCCAGTACTTC.